Presented here are 8 T cell receptor beta chains from one specimen sequenced in a study of cytomegalovirus exposure and HLA in healthy donors. Only in-frame clones appear in the TCRdb table, and some are missing; sequencing was by immunoSEQ multiplex PCR. The sample consists of hundreds of thousands of clones, 85% to 90% of them appearing once. Source material: PBMCs. All receptors come from a woman aged 18-35 years in good health and CMV-seronegative.

This chain uses TRBV10-3 with TRBJ1-5, with 8 bases identical to TRBD1. V shed 11 bases and J 3 bases; nucleotides not matched to a gene: 6. Germline V gives CDR1 ENHRY, CDR2 SYGVKD. CDR3 size: 13 residues. CDR3 loop: CAGGTGVNQPQHF. The CDR3 DNA sequence: TGTGCCGGCGGGACAGGTGTCAATCAGCCCCAGCATTTT.

A single count supports this clone. The rearrangement joins TRBV7-9 to TRBJ2-7; D might be TRBD2 (6 bases). The germline CDR1 and CDR2 sequences are SEHNR and FQNEAQ (reference sequence). V was cut by 8 bases and J by 3 bases, with 17 bases left in between. The CDR3 is 14 residues long. The CDR3 DNA reads as TGTGCCAGCGGGAGACTAGGACCGAGCTACGAGCAGTACTTC. Translating gives CASGRLGPSYEQYF.

The CDR3 nucleotides are TGCGCCAGCAGCTTGGGTACTCTAGCGGGAGTGCCCAATGAGCAGTTCTTC. Translating gives CASSLGTLAGVPNEQFF. The chain employs TRBV5-1 and TRBJ2-1, with 10 nucleotides matching TRBD2. Trimming took 0 bases from V and 6 from J; bases not matched to a gene: 9. This CDR3 is built from 17 residues. Germline V CDR1 and CDR2: SGHRS, YFSETQ.

Only one count was recorded for this clone. The chain has TRBV5-6 and TRBJ2-7; 10 bases map to TRBD2. The junction had 5 bases not matched to a gene; V was cut back by 3 bases and J by 2 bases. Germline-derived CDR1 and CDR2 are SGHDT and YYEEEE. The CDR3 runs 15 residues. CDR3 protein: CASSWTSGYPYEQYF. CDR3 DNA: TGTGCCAGCAGCTGGACTAGCGGCTACCCCTACGAGCAGTACTTC.

The chain couples TRBV18 to TRBJ1-2; D is unresolved. In germline, CDR1 is KGHSH, CDR2 LQKENI. This CDR3 contains 13 residues. V was shortened by 0 bases and J by 3 bases, with 5 bases between the two germline ends. In DNA form, the CDR3 reads TGTGCCAGCTCACCACCAGCCCACTATGGCTACACCTTC. Translation: CASSPPAHYGYTF.

This chain uses TRBV7-9 with TRBJ2-3, with 7 bases fitting TRBD2. V lost 5 bases, J lost 2 bases, and 10 bases stayed unmatched. This CDR3 spans 16 amino acids. Germline V lookup: CDR1 SEHNR, CDR2 FQNEAQ (reference sequence). The CDR3 is CASSIWSGALTDTQYF. CDR3 DNA sequence: TGTGCCAGCAGCATTTGGAGCGGGGCCCTCACAGATACGCAGTATTTT.

The chain couples TRBV19 to TRBJ2-2; TRBD1 is a possible D gene (6 bases). The germline V gene has CDR1 LNHDA and CDR2 SQIVND (reference sequence). The CDR3 runs to 14 residues. Trimming took off 4 bases at V and 3 bases at J, with 9 bases between the two ends. The chain's CDR3 is CASSTPGDTGELFF. Here the CDR3 DNA reads TGTGCCAGTAGTACCCCAGGGGACACCGGGGAGCTGTTTTTT.

This clone was counted once. The V gene is TRBV10-1, the J gene TRBJ1-2, with 9 nucleotides matching TRBD1. Trimming cost V 10 bases and J 5 bases; bases outside gene matches: 8. The CDR3 spans 13 residues. Germline V CDR1 and CDR2: WNHNN, SYGVQD (reference sequence). CDR3 nucleotide sequence: TGCGCCACCCAGCCGACAGGGGGTTATGGCTACACCTTC. Its translation is CATQPTGGYGYTF.